The clone carrying this T cell receptor beta chain was seen a handful of times. The CDR3 runs 21 residues. Trimming cost V 0 bases and J 0 bases, with 25 bases left between them. This sample stems from a study of T-cell memory formation after mild COVID-19. TCRdb reanalysed the 5' RACE reads using MiXCR and keeps one entry per CDR3 protein. The sample records a few hundred thousand distinct CDR3 sequences, approximately 21% being singletons. The chain links TRBV23-1 to TRBJ2-3; D possibly corresponds to TRBD2 (6 bases). TRBV23-1 has ORF status, its function being uncertain. The sequence came from an adult woman who had mild COVID-19 (a few samples of this study predate the infection). Cell type and time point are not known. Material for sequencing was PBMCs or a T cell subset sorted from them (not recorded which). CDR3 protein: CASSQSRWPPLGDSSTDTQYF. The CDR3 bases are TGCGCCAGCAGTCAATCAAGGTGGCCACCCTTGGGGGACTCTAGCACAGATACGCAGTATTTT.